The 21 T cell receptor beta chains presented below share a single source sample, sequenced in a study of T cells after yellow fever vaccination. Via MiXCR, TCRdb re-called the 5' RACE reads, giving one row per CDR3 protein. The sample lists about 25,000 distinct CDR3 sequences; 3.4% were seen once. The sequenced sample was PBMCs, either bulk or a sorted T-cell subset (CD4+, CD8+, memory, or dextramer-sorted; not recorded which), obtained approximately 40 days after the first yellow fever vaccination. The receptors here all came from a young man who received the YFV17D yellow fever vaccine.

This clonotype was counted many times. The chain has TRBV10-3 and TRBJ1-1; D is undetermined. The CDR3 spans 11 residues. V was clipped by 10 bases and J by 3 bases, with 9 bases between them. CDR1 and CDR2 (germline): ENHRY, SYGVKD. CDR3 region: CATGSDTEAFF. The CDR3 nucleotides read TGTGCCACCGGTAGTGACACTGAAGCTTTCTTT.

Sample share makes this clonotype medium-sized. The V call is TRBV7-3, the J call TRBJ1-1; possibly TRBD1 for D (6 bases). The V gene lost 5 bases and the J gene lost 1 base, with 11 bases spanning the gap. This CDR3 is 14 amino acids long. Germline CDR1 SGHTA, CDR2 FQGTGA. The CDR3 reads CASSPQGRNTEAFF. In DNA form, the CDR3 reads TGTGCCAGCAGCCCCCAGGGGCGGAACACTGAAGCTTTCTTT.

This clonotype appeared many times. The CDR3 is CASSSGRTYGYTF. CDR3 nucleotide sequence: TGTGCCAGCAGCTCCGGCAGAACATATGGCTACACCTTC. The chain carries TRBV7-2 and TRBJ1-2, with D unclear. The CDR3 is 13 residues long. V gave up 4 bases and J gave up 5 bases, with 11 bases separating them. Germline loops: CDR1 SGHTA, CDR2 FQGNSA.

This clonotype was seen ten or more times. DNA of the CDR3: TGCAGTGCCCCTGGGGGGGTTGAGCAGTTCTTC. The encoded protein is CSAPGGVEQFF. The chain combines TRBV20-1 with TRBJ2-1; 7 positions agree with TRBD2. The trim removed 6 bases at V and 9 bases at J, leaving 5 bases unmatched. Germline V gene lookup returns CDR1 DFQATT and CDR2 SNEGSKA (reference sequence). CDR3 length: 11 amino acids.

This clonotype appeared many times. The chain recombines TRBV7-2 with TRBJ1-2; D not certain. This CDR3 comprises 13 residues. CDR1 is SGHTA and CDR2 is FQGNSA in the germline V gene. The V end was cut by 3 bases, the J end by 6 bases, with 11 bases between. CDR3 nucleotide sequence: TGTGCCAGCAGCTTTACGGTCACGAATGGCTACACCTTC. It codes for CASSFTVTNGYTF.

This clonotype was detected ten times or more. V usage is TRBV7-8 and J usage is TRBJ2-1; 12 bases are a match to TRBD2. CDR1 SGHVS and CDR2 FQNEAQ come from the germline V gene. This CDR3 comprises 15 residues. J gave up 7 bases and V 1 base, and 2 bases lay outside the gene matches. CDR3 DNA sequence: TGTGCCAGCAGCTTAGGGACTAGCGGGGCGAATGAGCAGTTCTTC. Protein product: CASSLGTSGANEQFF.

This clonotype was seen repeatedly, ten times or more. The chain combines TRBV29-1 with TRBJ1-1, with unresolved D. Germline V CDR1 and CDR2: SQVTM, ANQGSEA. V lost 6 bases, J lost 4 bases, and 0 bases lay in between. This CDR3 has 8 residues. This chain's CDR3 is CSVTEAFF. The DNA for the CDR3 is TGCAGCGTCACTGAAGCTTTCTTT.

This clonotype came up many times. V and J are TRBV6-5 and TRBJ1-1; D not resolved. CDR1 is MNHEY, CDR2 SVGAGI, per germline. Trimming took 8 bases from V and 1 from J, leaving 11 bases between them. This CDR3 spans 13 amino acids. The CDR3 nucleotides read TGTGCCAGCGGGTTATTGAGGAACACTGAAGCTTTCTTT. Its protein product is CASGLLRNTEAFF.

This clonotype showed up many times. The genes are TRBV7-2 and TRBJ2-1; 7 bases fit TRBD2. This CDR3 is 12 amino acids long. The V gene end was trimmed by 6 bases and the J gene end by 9 bases; junction bases not matched to a gene: 5. Per the germline V gene, CDR1 is SGHTA and CDR2 is FQGNSA. The CDR3 DNA reads as TGTGCCAGCAGGCGGGAGTTAGGTGAGCAGTTCTTC. Protein: CASRRELGEQFF.

This clonotype came up many times. The chain links TRBV2 to TRBJ2-1; D remains unclear. The CDR3 totals 13 residues. V was cut by 0 bases and J by 8 bases, with 8 bases left in between. Germline lookup yields CDR1 SNHLY and CDR2 FYNNEI. The CDR3 is CASSEAVNDEQFF. CDR3 nucleotide sequence: TGTGCCAGCAGTGAAGCGGTAAACGATGAGCAGTTCTTC.

This clonotype was picked up many times. This chain links TRBV7-6 with TRBJ1-1; D remains unclear. The ends were cut back, 4 bases at V and 1 base at J, with 7 bases in the middle. CDR1 is SGHVS, CDR2 FNYEAQ, per germline. The CDR3 has 13 amino acids. The CDR3 nucleotides read TGTGCCAGCAGCTCCAACACGAACACTGAAGCTTTCTTT. Amino acids: CASSSNTNTEAFF.

This clonotype showed up many times. The V call is TRBV18, the J call TRBJ2-3, with 7 bases matching TRBD1. Germline V gene lookup returns CDR1 KGHSH and CDR2 LQKENI. The CDR3 contains 14 residues. The ends lost 4 bases at V and 2 bases at J; junction bases unmatched: 3. Written as DNA, the CDR3 is TGTGCCAGCTCACTGACAGGGAACACAGATACGCAGTATTTT. Protein product: CASSLTGNTDTQYF.

This clonotype was counted at least ten times. V is TRBV7-2 and J is TRBJ1-2, with TRBD1 matching over 9 bases. The CDR3 has 14 residues. V was clipped by 3 bases and J by 6 bases; unmatched bases: 5. The germline CDR1 and CDR2 sequences are SGHTA and FQGNSA. In nucleotides, the CDR3 is TGTGCCAGCAGCTTCGTGGGACAGGGAAATGGCTACACCTTC. Its translation: CASSFVGQGNGYTF.

This clonotype occurred many times. V is TRBV15 and J is TRBJ1-5; no clear D gene. This CDR3 contains 17 residues. Germline V gene sequence: CDR1 LNHNV, CDR2 YYDKDF (reference sequence). Trimming took 0 bases from V and 4 from J, leaving 16 bases between them. CDR3 in amino acids: CATSRDRTSWGNQPQHF. The DNA of the CDR3 is TGTGCCACCAGCAGAGATAGGACTAGCTGGGGAAATCAGCCCCAGCATTTT.

This clonotype was observed at least ten times. The chain recombines TRBV6-5 with TRBJ1-1; D may be TRBD1 (6 bases). CDR1 MNHEY and CDR2 SVGAGI come from the germline V gene. V was pared by 6 bases and J by 11 bases, with 19 bases between. There are 13 residues in the CDR3. CDR3 nucleotide sequence: TGTGCCAGCAGACGCGGGGGGCTCTTTAGGGCTTTCTTT. Translation: CASRRGGLFRAFF.

In the case of this clonotype: Since a much larger clone is just one base distant, this may be a read error. This chain joins TRBV7-3 and TRBJ1-1; possibly TRBD1 for D (5 bases). The length of the CDR3 is 14 residues. V was clipped by 2 bases and J by 3 bases, with 10 bases between them. Germline V gene sequence: CDR1 SGHTA, CDR2 FQGTGA. The DNA of the CDR3 is TGTGCCAGCAGCTTACAGTTAGGGGACACTGAAGCTTTCTTT. Translating it yields CASSLQLGDTEAFF.

The sample holds many counts of this clonotype. This chain joins TRBV5-1 and TRBJ2-2; no clear D gene. Germline V lookup: CDR1 SGHRS, CDR2 YFSETQ. The CDR3 extends over 14 amino acids. With 2 bases removed from V and 2 bases from J, the gap between germline ends came to 7 bases. CDR3 sequence: CASSLGDNTGELFF. CDR3 bases: TGCGCCAGCAGCTTAGGAGATAACACCGGGGAGCTGTTTTTT. Full variable domain (remainder filled in from reference TRBV5-1 and TRBJ2-2): KAGVTQTPRYLIKTRGQQVTLSCSPISGHRSVSWYQQTPGQGLQFLFEYFSETQRNKGNFPGRFSGRQFSNSRSEMNVSTLELGDSALYLCASSLGDNTGELFFGEGSRLTVL.

Ten or more counts support this clonotype. V is TRBV4-3 and J is TRBJ2-3; 14 nucleotides match TRBD2. With V trimmed by 1 base and J by 2 bases, 2 bases remained unmatched. The CDR3 is 17 amino acids. CDR1 and CDR2 from the germline V gene are LGHNA and YSLEER. Written as DNA, the CDR3 is TGCGCCAGCAGCCAAGGGACTAGCGGGGGGCTCACAGATACGCAGTATTTT. Encoded protein: CASSQGTSGGLTDTQYF.

The table lists this clonotype with many counts. J is TRBJ2-7 and V is TRBV30, with TRBD2 matching over 9 bases. Germline assignment: CDR1 GTSNPN and CDR2 SVGIG (reference sequence). The CDR3 has 14 amino acids. The trim removed 5 bases at V and 4 bases at J, leaving 9 bases unmatched. CDR3 sequence: CAWENSGGFYEQYF. The CDR3, as DNA: TGTGCCTGGGAGAATAGCGGGGGCTTTTACGAGCAGTACTTC.

This clonotype was recorded many times. J is TRBJ1-2 and V is TRBV3-1, with unresolved D. V gave up 1 base and J gave up 0 bases, with 9 bases separating them. From germline, CDR1 is LGHDT and CDR2 YNNKEL (reference sequence). The CDR3 spans 15 residues. CDR3 coding DNA: TGTGCCAGCAGCCAAGCTGACGGCTCTAACTATGGCTACACCTTC. It specifies CASSQADGSNYGYTF.

This clonotype came up many times. This rearrangement joins TRBV20-1 to TRBJ2-7; 9 bases fit TRBD1. Germline CDR1 is DFQATT and CDR2 is SNEGSKA (reference sequence). V shed 5 bases and J 3 bases; nucleotides not matched to a gene: 8. This CDR3 has 14 residues. The CDR3 DNA sequence: TGCAGTGCTTTACCTCTGGACAGGGGCTACGAGCAGTACTTC. Translation gives CSALPLDRGYEQYF.